Sequencing of this T cell receptor (beta chain) was carried out in a study of T-cell memory formation after mild COVID-19. A single record per CDR3 protein comes from TCRdb applying MiXCR to the 5' RACE reads. Among about 38,000 distinct CDR3 sequences listed, roughly 10% were seen once. Deletions cut 2 bases from V and 3 bases from J, with 8 bases between. The CDR3 sequence is 14 residues long. Looked up from germline, CDR1 is SGHRS and CDR2 is YFSETQ. The genes are TRBV5-1 and TRBJ2-2; weak D call: TRBD2 (7 bases). The sequenced sample was PBMCs or a T cell subset sorted from them (not recorded which). The sequence came from a man between 18 and 29 years old who had mild COVID-19 (a few samples of this study predate the infection). Cell type and time point are not known. CDR3 region: CASSFGGHTGELFF. The CDR3 DNA is TGCGCCAGCAGCTTCGGGGGGCACACCGGGGAGCTGTTTTTT.